What follows are 11 T cell receptor beta chains derived from one specimen sequenced in a study of cytomegalovirus exposure and HLA in healthy donors. The PCR used 60 Vbeta and 13 Jbeta primers. Data came from immunoSEQ multiplex PCR; TCRdb stores just in-frame clones and leaves some out. The sample contains around 61,000 clones, approximately 64% of which appear only once. Sequences were obtained from PBMCs. The receptor set was obtained from a middle-aged man in good health and CMV-seropositive.

This clone occurred a few times. The CDR3 is CASSQRPQRLNTEAFF. The CDR3 nucleotides read TGCGCCAGCAGCCAGCGTCCCCAGAGGCTGAACACTGAAGCTTTCTTT. The V gene is TRBV4-1, the J gene TRBJ1-1; D gene uncertain. This CDR3 is 16 amino acids long. The V gene lost 3 bases and the J gene lost 0 bases, with 14 bases spanning the gap. Germline V gives CDR1 MGHRA, CDR2 YSYEKL.

The rearrangement links TRBV19 to TRBJ1-6, with 10 positions matching TRBD1. The CDR3 is 15 amino acids. CDR1 and CDR2 from the germline V gene are LNHDA and SQIVND (reference sequence). V shed 9 bases, J shed 8 bases, and the junction held 10 bases outside the gene matches. This CDR3 is CASPNRDRGYSPLHF. The DNA for the CDR3 is TGTGCCAGCCCTAACCGGGACAGGGGTTATTCACCCCTCCACTTT.

The CDR3 DNA is TGTGCCAGCAGCCAGAATCGGGGGAACTACAATGAGCAGTTCTTC. Protein product: CASSQNRGNYNEQFF. The chain joins TRBV4-2 to TRBJ2-1, with D tentatively TRBD2 (6 bases). This CDR3 has 15 residues. Germline CDR1 and CDR2: LGHNA and YNFKEQ. V was clipped by 3 bases and J by 3 bases, with 12 bases between them.

The V call is TRBV15, the J call TRBJ2-5, with TRBD1 matching 7 bases. There are 14 residues in the CDR3. CDR1 is LNHNV, CDR2 YYDKDF, per germline (reference sequence). The ends lost 1 base at V and 3 bases at J; junction bases unmatched: 2. The CDR3 DNA is TGTGCCACCAGCAGAGGAGGGACAGAAGAGACCCAGTACTTC. Translating it yields CATSRGGTEETQYF.

This clone occurred a few times. The chain joins TRBV19 to TRBJ1-2; perhaps TRBD1 as D (5 bases). The CDR3 is 14 amino acids. Germline CDR1 reads LNHDA; CDR2 reads SQIVND (reference sequence). V was clipped by 3 bases and J by 5 bases, with 13 bases between them. CDR3 protein: CASSIQGLEYGYTF. The DNA of the CDR3 is TGTGCCAGTAGTATTCAGGGATTGGAATATGGCTACACCTTC.

In its sample, this clone was seen once. V usage is TRBV27 and J usage is TRBJ1-2; TRBD1 matches 8 bases. The V segment lost 7 bases and the J segment 0 bases; nucleotides outside the gene matches: 7. Germline V CDR1 and CDR2: MNHEY, SMNVEV (reference sequence). This CDR3 is 15 amino acids long. The CDR3 here is CASTRQGPANYGYTF. Written as DNA, the CDR3 is TGTGCCAGCACCCGACAGGGGCCAGCTAACTATGGCTACACCTTC.

This clone came up a few times. The chain carries TRBV29-1 and TRBJ2-2, with 8 bases matching TRBD1. Trimming at V came to 1 base and at J to 3 bases, leaving 4 bases not matched to a gene. Germline lookup yields CDR1 SQVTM and CDR2 ANQGSEA. The CDR3 length is 15 residues. For the CDR3, the DNA is TGCAGCGTTGAAGGGTCAGGGGGCTACACCGGGGAGCTGTTTTTT. Translating it yields CSVEGSGGYTGELFF.

A few counts support this clone. V usage is TRBV27 and J usage is TRBJ1-2, with a weak D call TRBD1 (6 bases). Trimming pared 2 bases from V and 2 bases from J, leaving 9 bases between. This CDR3 region has 14 residues. Per the germline V gene, CDR1 is MNHEY and CDR2 is SMNVEV (reference sequence). The CDR3 DNA is TGTGCCAGCAGTTTAGGGGGGGCCAACTATGGCTACACCTTC. It is translated as CASSLGGANYGYTF.

The chain employs TRBV28 and TRBJ2-7; D gene uncertain. Germline V gives CDR1 MDHEN, CDR2 SYDVKM. The CDR3 has 16 residues. V lost 3 bases to trimming and J lost 0 bases, with 15 bases between them. The CDR3, as DNA: TGTGCCAGCAGTTTCGGTGCGGCTCAGAGCTCCTACGAGCAGTACTTC. Amino acids: CASSFGAAQSSYEQYF.

The chain couples TRBV10-3 to TRBJ2-1; TRBD1 might be the D (5 bases). This CDR3 comprises 15 residues. CDR1 ENHRY and CDR2 SYGVKD come from the germline V gene. V lost 2 bases, J lost 10 bases, and 18 bases lay in between. In DNA form, the CDR3 reads TGTGCCATCAGTGAGCCACGGACGGCCTACAGGGAGCAGTTCTTC. Protein sequence: CAISEPRTAYREQFF.

The chain uses TRBV6-1 and TRBJ2-4; 7 bases fit TRBD1. The CDR3 totals 15 residues. Looked up from germline, CDR1 is MNHNS and CDR2 is SASEGT. The V segment lost 6 bases and the J segment 3 bases; nucleotides outside the gene matches: 8. In DNA form, the CDR3 reads TGTGCCAGCAGACTCACAGGGGACGACAAAAACATTCAGTACTTC. It codes for CASRLTGDDKNIQYF.